These 2 T cell receptor beta chains were sequenced from one sample in a study of beta chain features in type 1 diabetes. Investigators reverse transcribed all isolated RNA, so they sequenced expressed TCRB transcripts. Here immunoSEQ multiplex PCR was the method, and the copy in TCRdb shows in-frame clones only, minus some. The sample records 970,000 or so clones, roughly 17% being singletons. Material for sequencing was naive CD4+ T cells from blood. The receptors come from a woman aged 18-30 years in good health.

This clone has at least ten counts. The gene calls are TRBV21-1 and TRBJ1-1; no DNA check was done on the table's D call, TRBD1. TRBV21-1 is a pseudogene. This CDR3 is built from 15 residues. As DNA, the CDR3 is TGTGCCACCAGCTTACAGGGGGCGTTATGCCCTGAAGCTTTCTTT. Its translation: CATSLQGALCPEAFF.

This clone was picked up a small number of times. The chain links TRBV7-2 to TRBJ2-7; D is possibly TRBD1 (5 bases). Trimming pared 5 bases from V and 5 bases from J, leaving 16 bases between. This CDR3 spans 14 amino acids. Germline V lookup: CDR1 SGHTA, CDR2 FQGNSA. The CDR3 DNA sequence: TGTGCCAGCAGCCTAACAGGATTCCCGGACGAGCAGTACTTC. Its translation: CASSLTGFPDEQYF.